This T cell receptor (beta chain) appears in the sequencing data of a study of siplizumab effects on memory and regulatory T cells. The repertoire was sequenced with immunoSEQ multiplex PCR; TCRdb's copy has only in-frame clones and lacks some. The data contain some 100,000 clones, 93% of them singletons. Notes on the study in general: The naive T cell population seemed more diverse than memory cells and seemed a major contributor to the alloresponse. Many proliferating CD4+ or CD8+ clones remained unclassified. Roughly 75-96% of them could not be assigned either a naive or a memory phenotype.

About this clone: Its antigen is unknown.

Material: non-Treg CD4+ T cells sorted from blood. This TCR derives from a human donor in good health.

CDR3 residues: CASSNLRANNEKLFF. CDR3 nucleotide sequence: TGTGCCAGTAGTAACCTGAGGGCAAATAATGAAAAACTGTTTTTT. The chain employs TRBV19 and TRBJ1-4; D not resolved. The CDR3 length is 15 residues. The germline V and J ends were trimmed by 4 bases and 4 bases, with 13 bases remaining between them. CDR1 is LNHDA, CDR2 SQIVND, per germline (reference sequence).